The 25 T cell receptor beta chains listed next were all sequenced from one sample in a study of blood T cell repertoires in COVID-19. Measured with immunoSEQ multiplex PCR; TCRdb has only the in-frame clones, and not every one. Altogether 200,000 to 300,000 clones are present, around four fifths being singletons, with the ten largest covering around 6.5%. The sequenced sample was peripheral blood. These receptors all stem from a woman aged 55 to 70 with active or convalescent COVID-19.

V gene TRBV11-2 combines with J gene TRBJ2-1, with 11 bases fitting TRBD1. The germline V gene encodes CDR1 SGHAT and CDR2 FQNNGV. The J segment lost 7 bases and the V segment lost 2 bases, leaving 13 bases of the junction unmatched. CDR3 length equals 18 residues. CDR3 protein: CASSLHPGQGDPRNEQFF. In DNA form, the CDR3 reads TGTGCCAGCAGCTTACATCCGGGACAGGGGGACCCTCGGAATGAGCAGTTCTTC.

This chain links TRBV28 with TRBJ1-6; D gene ambiguous. CDR3 size: 14 residues. Germline V lookup: CDR1 MDHEN, CDR2 SYDVKM. V was trimmed by 2 bases and J by 7 bases, leaving 9 bases between them. CDR3 nucleotides: TGTGCCAGCAGTTTAGGACGGAGGAATTCACCCCTCCACTTT. It codes for CASSLGRRNSPLHF.

The chain employs TRBV24-1 and TRBJ1-2, with no clear D. V lost 3 bases and J 8 bases, leaving 12 bases between the germline ends. Per the germline V gene, CDR1 is KGHDR and CDR2 is SFDVKD. This CDR3 contains 13 residues. The CDR3: CATSDRVFWGYTF. The CDR3 DNA reads as TGTGCCACCAGTGATCGGGTCTTCTGGGGCTACACCTTC.

V is TRBV7-9 and J is TRBJ1-2; 8 bases match TRBD1. V trimming: 5 bases; J trimming: 7 bases; junction bases outside the gene matches: 9. Germline CDR1 and CDR2: SEHNR and FQNEAQ (reference sequence). The CDR3 runs 14 residues. CDR3 sequence reads: CASSLDRDLSGYTF. CDR3 coding DNA: TGTGCCAGCAGCCTGGACAGGGATCTCAGTGGCTACACCTTC.

In this sample, this clone turned up once. The genes are TRBV4-1 and TRBJ2-1; 9 bases agree with TRBD2. The CDR3 length is 16 residues. In germline, CDR1 is MGHRA, CDR2 YSYEKL. The J segment lost 0 bases and the V segment lost 3 bases, leaving 3 bases of the junction unmatched. CDR3 in amino acids: CASSHLSGSSYNEQFF. The CDR3 DNA reads TGCGCCAGCAGCCACCTTAGCGGGAGCTCCTACAATGAGCAGTTCTTC.

V is TRBV9 and J is TRBJ2-1; D gene ambiguous. V lost 0 bases to trimming and J lost 7 bases, with 5 bases between them. The CDR3 contains 12 residues. Looked up from germline, CDR1 is SGDLS and CDR2 is YYNGEE. The CDR3 loop is CASSVAFNEQFF. The CDR3, as DNA: TGTGCCAGCAGCGTAGCTTTTAATGAGCAGTTCTTC.

This clone was counted between two and nine times. The J gene is TRBJ1-2, the V gene TRBV13; 8 bases are a match to TRBD1. This CDR3 has 15 amino acids. The V gene's germline CDR1 is PRHDT and CDR2 FYEKMQ (reference sequence). Losses at the gene ends were 7 bases for V and 2 bases for J; bases not matched to a gene: 9. The CDR3 bases are TGTGCCAGCAACCCTCCGGGACAGGAAAACTATGGCTACACCTTC. Protein: CASNPPGQENYGYTF.

The chain recombines TRBV29-1 with TRBJ2-3, with a tentative D call TRBD2 (7 bases). The CDR3 covers 14 residues. The V end was cut by 3 bases, the J end by 2 bases, with 12 bases between. Per the germline V gene, CDR1 is SQVTM and CDR2 is ANQGSEA. The chain's CDR3 is CSVDGGAPTDTQYF. In DNA form, the CDR3 reads TGCAGCGTTGATGGGGGGGCCCCCACAGATACGCAGTATTTT.

This sequence joins TRBV7-2 and TRBJ2-1; 12 bases line up with TRBD2. V lost 4 bases, J lost 0 bases, and 4 bases stayed unmatched. The CDR3 covers 17 residues. The germline gives CDR1 SGHTA, CDR2 FQGNSA. The CDR3 reads CASSSLTSGGSYNEQFF. In DNA form, the CDR3 reads TGTGCCAGCAGCTCACTGACTAGCGGGGGCTCCTACAATGAGCAGTTCTTC. Together with reference TRBV7-2 and TRBJ2-1, the CDR3 gives the full variable domain: GAGVSQSPSNKVTEKGKDVELRCDPISGHTALYWYRQSLGQGLEFLIYFQGNSAPDKSGLPSDRFSAERTGGSVSTLTIQRTQQEDSAVYLCASSSLTSGGSYNEQFFGPGTRLTVL.

CDR3 nucleotide sequence: TGTGCCAGCAGCGCAACAGGGTCTTCTCAGCCCCAGCATTTT. This gives the protein CASSATGSSQPQHF. The V call is TRBV7-9, the J call TRBJ1-5; tentative D call: TRBD1 (6 bases). Trimming cost V 5 bases and J 6 bases, with 14 bases left between them. CDR3 size: 14 residues. The germline CDR1 and CDR2 sequences are SEHNR and FQNEAQ (reference sequence).

V and J are TRBV19 and TRBJ1-2; the match to TRBD1 covers 7 bases. The CDR3 sequence is 16 residues long. The ends lost 0 bases at V and 4 bases at J; junction bases unmatched: 8. Per germline, CDR1 LNHDA and CDR2 SQIVND (reference sequence). CDR3 sequence: CASSIDLGTVLYGYTF. The CDR3, as DNA: TGTGCCAGTAGTATAGATCTCGGGACAGTCCTCTATGGCTACACCTTC.

The chain recombines TRBV19 with TRBJ1-5, with 7 bases aligning to TRBD1. CDR3 length: 14 amino acids. After removal of 7 bases from V and 6 bases from J, the junction contained 9 bases not matched to a gene. The germline V gene encodes CDR1 LNHDA and CDR2 SQIVND (reference sequence). CDR3: CASTTQGGSQPQHF. For the CDR3, the DNA is TGTGCCAGTACCACGCAGGGGGGAAGTCAGCCCCAGCATTTT.

The chain employs TRBV4-1 and TRBJ2-7, with unresolved D. The CDR3 runs to 14 residues. CDR1 and CDR2 (germline): MGHRA, YSYEKL. The V and J ends lost 11 bases and 3 bases respectively, with 20 bases between them. CDR3 amino acids: CAGKPGPKFYEQYV. Here the CDR3 DNA reads TGCGCCGGTAAGCCGGGTCCTAAATTCTACGAGCAGTACGTC.

The chain combines TRBV21-1 with TRBJ2-7; TRBD1 reflects the table's D call only, with no check against the DNA. TRBV21-1 is designated a pseudogene. This CDR3 comprises 14 residues. Written as DNA, the CDR3 is TGTGCCAGCATGGGACAGGGGATCCTCTACGAGCAGTACTTC. Translation: CASMGQGILYEQYF.

This clone has just one count. This sequence joins TRBV19 and TRBJ2-5; 10 positions agree with TRBD2. The CDR3 consists of 14 residues. The junction had 6 bases not matched to a gene; V was cut back by 7 bases and J by 4 bases. CDR1 is LNHDA and CDR2 is SQIVND in the germline V gene (reference sequence). CDR3 sequence (DNA): TGTGCCAGTACTAGCGGGAGTGGTGGAGAGACCCAGTACTTC. Residues: CASTSGSGGETQYF. The entire variable domain, with the rest obtained from reference TRBV19 and TRBJ2-5, is as follows: DGGITQSPKYLFRKEGQNVTLSCEQNLNHDAMYWYRQDPGQGLRLIYYSQIVNDFQKGDIAEGYSVSREKKESFPLTVTSAQKNPTAFYLCASTSGSGGETQYFGPGTRLLVL.

The chain has TRBV10-2 and TRBJ2-7; D is perhaps TRBD1 (6 bases). This CDR3 is 11 amino acids long. V lost 10 bases and J 4 bases, leaving 11 bases between the germline ends. Germline V gene sequence: CDR1 WSHSY, CDR2 SAAADI. CDR3 nucleotides: TGCGCCACCGGACAGATTTACGAGCAGTACGTC. Amino acids: CATGQIYEQYV.

The chain has TRBV28 and TRBJ2-7; D unresolved. The CDR3 runs to 13 residues. Trimming cost V 6 bases and J 2 bases, with 11 bases left between them. Germline CDR1 MDHEN, CDR2 SYDVKM. The DNA of the CDR3 is TGTGCCAGCAGGACGGAGAACCCCTACGAGCAGTACGTC. Translation: CASRTENPYEQYV.

The CDR3 DNA follows: TGTGCCAGCAGTTCCCCACAGGGGAGTCCCTACAATGAGCAGTTCTTC. Translation: CASSSPQGSPYNEQFF. The rearrangement joins TRBV28 to TRBJ2-1; the match to TRBD1 covers 7 bases. Germline assignment: CDR1 MDHEN and CDR2 SYDVKM. V shed 4 bases and J 2 bases; nucleotides not matched to a gene: 8. CDR3 size: 16 residues.

The CDR3 is CATSDSSGRQYNEQFF. In DNA form, the CDR3 reads TGTGCCACCAGTGATTCTAGCGGGAGGCAGTACAATGAGCAGTTCTTC. The chain recombines TRBV24-1 with TRBJ2-1, with 11 bases aligning to TRBD2. V lost 2 bases and J lost 4; bases outside the gene matches: 3. Germline CDR1 KGHDR, CDR2 SFDVKD. The CDR3 runs 16 residues.

This rearrangement joins TRBV5-4 to TRBJ1-6; the match to TRBD1 covers 9 bases. Germline-derived CDR1 and CDR2 are SGHNT and YYREEE (reference sequence). The CDR3 totals 14 residues. With V trimmed by 2 bases and J by 10 bases, 4 bases remained unmatched. DNA of the CDR3: TGTGCCAGCAGCTTCTCCGGGACAGGGTCACCCCTCCACTTT. As protein: CASSFSGTGSPLHF.

This chain joins TRBV5-1 and TRBJ2-5, with 12 positions matching TRBD2. CDR1 SGHRS and CDR2 YFSETQ come from the germline V gene. V shed 3 bases, J shed 5 bases, and the junction held 2 bases outside the gene matches. The CDR3 runs to 14 residues. CDR3 protein: CASSSLAGGETQYF. The CDR3 DNA sequence: TGCGCCAGCAGCTCGCTAGCGGGAGGGGAGACCCAGTACTTC.

The V and J genes are TRBV9 and TRBJ2-2; possibly TRBD2 for D (5 bases). The CDR3 spans 15 residues. The germline V gene encodes CDR1 SGDLS and CDR2 YYNGEE. V shed 5 bases and J shed 0 bases, with 11 bases lying between them. The CDR3 here is CASRLGSSNTGELFF. Written as DNA, the CDR3 is TGTGCCAGCAGGCTGGGGAGCTCGAACACCGGGGAGCTGTTTTTT.

The genes are TRBV6-5 and TRBJ1-2, with D uncertain. This CDR3 comprises 15 residues. V lost 0 bases, J lost 8 bases, and 16 bases lay in between. The germline V gene has CDR1 MNHEY and CDR2 SVGAGI. This CDR3 is CASSYSYPPTGGYTF. The CDR3 DNA is TGTGCCAGCAGTTACTCGTACCCACCCACGGGAGGCTACACCTTC.

The chain couples TRBV23-1 to TRBJ1-1, with 7 bases that match TRBD1. TRBV23-1 is assigned to the ORF class and has an uncertain function. The CDR3 extends over 14 amino acids. Unmatched junction bases numbered 6, after V lost 7 bases and J lost 1 base. This CDR3 reads CASTPGQPNTEAFF. CDR3 bases: TGCGCCAGCACCCCGGGACAGCCGAACACTGAAGCTTTCTTT.

A note on this clone: Different DNA sequences within this sample yield the same CDR3. The chain carries TRBV6-1 and TRBJ1-1; 8 positions match TRBD1. CDR3 length: 14 amino acids. The V gene end was trimmed by 3 bases and the J gene end by 2 bases; junction bases not matched to a gene: 2. CDR1 MNHNS and CDR2 SASEGT come from the germline V gene. The CDR3 protein is CASSEQGANTEAFF. The CDR3 coding sequence is TGTGCCAGCAGTGAGCAGGGGGCAAACACTGAAGCTTTCTTT.